This TCR beta chain comes out of a study of T cell responses to AZD1222 COVID-19 vaccine (dated by TCRdb to the early 2020s). In the study overall: Because spike-specific TCR depth and breadth did not differ between the two schedules, AZD1222 recipients who got a second dose at roughly 4 weeks were pooled with those who got a second dose at roughly 12 weeks. TCR sequencing covered 230 to 250 trial participants: 200 to 220 given two doses of AZD1222 and around 25 given two doses of MenACWY control vaccine. Trial participants were enrolled by age into 18-55, 56-69 and 70-plus year subgroups, with approximately 160, 26 and 62 TCR-sequenced participants respectively.

Overall study outcomes, separate from this receptor: Because no day 14 peak-response samples were available, repertoires were characterized only after the peak T cell response. After two AZD1222 doses, spike-specific TCR breadth and depth were significantly higher than at day 0 and than in MenACWY recipients. Reportedly, close to half of the unique spike-specific TCRs recognized epitopes lying outside the regions that are mutated in the B.1.351 and B.1.1.7 variants. Most participants were white British and females outnumbered males, and the authors suggested that clonal diversity may have been underestimated. The 56-69-year group was small, and its depth increase did not reach significance, likely because of low power. Conclusions about previously exposed vaccinees were limited because only 5 or 6 AZD1222 recipients were SARS-CoV-2 seropositive at baseline. Vaccine-associated CD4 TCRs spanned the whole spike protein, with dominant responses in regions 160-218 and 743-854.

The CDR3 goes from the cysteine to the phenylalanine over 14 residues. CDR3 DNA only is kept here, 42 bases in frame from base 1. The germline V gene gives CDR1 as SGHRS and CDR2 as YFSETQ. The V end loses 0 bases and the J end loses 1 base, and a stretch of 7 bases separates them. Turning to this clone: Its cognate antigen has yet to be identified. Within one base of it there is no much larger clone, and no base qualities were kept.

This specimen's time point label, per the study, means: baseline before first vaccination. Vaccinee samples came from UK trials COV001 and COV002, including a single-blind randomized controlled phase 2/3 trial of AZD1222 (ChAdOx1 nCoV-19) in healthy adults. For TCRbeta chain sequencing, PBMC samples from trial participants were taken at day 0 and at day 28 after the second dose. The CDR3 regions of human TCRbeta chains were analyzed by immunosequencing. In the authors' own workflow: TCRs in the repertoires were matched against a reference library of SARS-CoV-2-specific TCRs that had been generated with the MIRA antigen-specificity platform. Breadth meant the fraction of unique TCRs that were SARS-CoV-2-associated, whereas depth meant the fraction of total T cells that were SARS-CoV-2-associated. Using the MIRA data, each spike-specific TCR was mapped to the spike region that the TCR reacts to and placed in a CD4 or CD8 class. Log10-transformed breadth and depth values were compared by one-way ANOVA with Sidak's multiple comparisons tests. This immuneACCESS table, as held by TCRdb, lists in-frame sequences with V and J called but not all clones. Of the missing ones, under half trace to an unresolved V gene in checked studies; the others have no known cause. V, J and clone size derive from that table, while D and trimming were established from the DNA sequence. This sample is represented by 150,000 to 200,000 clones; about 94% of them were singletons. Of the sample, about 9.3% is held by the ten largest clones.

This TCR was sampled from an adult in good health. The material sequenced was peripheral blood, taken on day 0 of AZD1222 vaccination. The sequence is built from TRBV5-1 and TRBJ1-1, with no confidently assigned D gene. The encoded CDR3 is CASSLASGNTEAFF. The sequence in DNA is TGCGCCAGCAGCTTGGCGTCCGGGAACACTGAAGCTTTCTTT.